This entry is about one TCR beta chain. The multiple sclerosis control cohort comprised treatment-naive individuals presenting with stable or active relapsing-remitting disease. V dropped 0 bases and J dropped 0 bases, with 13 bases sitting between them. Looked up from germline, CDR1 is SGHNT and CDR2 is YYREEE (reference sequence). This CDR3 is 17 amino acids long. These data originate in a study of CD8 T cells in Susac syndrome. RNA was extracted with the RNeasy kit, and a quantity of 0.5 to 1 ug was reverse transcribed using random hexamers. TCRdb redid the calling of the immunoSEQ multiplex PCR reads with MiXCR, one entry per CDR3 protein. The sample lists roughly 67,000 distinct CDR3 sequences, about 95% occurring once.

The sample comprised CD8+ T cells from PBMCs. This sequence originates from a human donor with multiple sclerosis. The rearrangement links TRBV5-4 to TRBJ2-4, with unresolved D. CDR3 amino acids: CASSLAAGSLAKNIQYF. Here the CDR3 DNA reads TGTGCCAGCAGCTTGGCGGCCGGAAGCCTAGCCAAAAACATTCAGTACTTC.